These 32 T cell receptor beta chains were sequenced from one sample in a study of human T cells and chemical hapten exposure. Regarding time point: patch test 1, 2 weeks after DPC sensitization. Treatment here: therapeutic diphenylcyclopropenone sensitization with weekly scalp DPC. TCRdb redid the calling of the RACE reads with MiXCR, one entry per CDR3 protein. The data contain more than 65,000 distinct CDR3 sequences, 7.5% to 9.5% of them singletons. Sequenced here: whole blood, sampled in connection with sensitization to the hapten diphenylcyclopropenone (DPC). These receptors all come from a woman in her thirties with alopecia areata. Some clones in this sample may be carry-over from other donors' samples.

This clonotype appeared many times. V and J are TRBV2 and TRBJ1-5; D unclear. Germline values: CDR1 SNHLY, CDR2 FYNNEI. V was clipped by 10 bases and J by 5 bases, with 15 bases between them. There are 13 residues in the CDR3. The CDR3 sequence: CATQNGRDQPQHF. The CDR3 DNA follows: TGTGCCACCCAAAACGGCCGGGATCAGCCCCAGCATTTT.

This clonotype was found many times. CDR3 nucleotides: TGTGCCAGCAGCCAAGTGGGTGGGGGACCTGGGGCCAACGTCCTGACTTTC. Its protein product is CASSQVGGGPGANVLTF. The chain carries TRBV4-2 and TRBJ2-6; D tentatively fits TRBD1 or TRBD2 (5 bases each). V lost 1 base to trimming and J lost 2 bases, with 12 bases between them. Germline-derived CDR1 and CDR2 are LGHNA and YNFKEQ. This CDR3 has 17 residues.

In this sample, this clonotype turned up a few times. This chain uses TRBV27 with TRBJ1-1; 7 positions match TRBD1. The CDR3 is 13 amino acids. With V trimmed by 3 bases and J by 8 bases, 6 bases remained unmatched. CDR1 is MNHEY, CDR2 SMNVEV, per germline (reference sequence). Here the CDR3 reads CASSLGGGAEAFF. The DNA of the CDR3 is TGTGCCAGCAGTTTGGGAGGGGGCGCAGAAGCTTTCTTT.

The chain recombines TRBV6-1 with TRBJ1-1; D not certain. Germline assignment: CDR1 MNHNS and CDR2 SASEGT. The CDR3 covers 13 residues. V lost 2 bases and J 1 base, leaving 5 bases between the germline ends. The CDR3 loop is CASSESSNTEAFF. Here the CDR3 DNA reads TGTGCCAGCAGTGAATCCTCGAACACTGAAGCTTTCTTT.

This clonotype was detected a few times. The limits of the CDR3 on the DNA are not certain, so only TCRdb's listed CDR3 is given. This CDR3 is CASSLEVVFVGAGAGQSAQPQHF. The rearrangement joins TRBV7-8 to TRBJ1-5; the table's D call TRBD1 went unverified against the DNA. Per germline, CDR1 SGHVS and CDR2 FQNEAQ. Counting both end residues, the CDR3 totals 23 amino acids.

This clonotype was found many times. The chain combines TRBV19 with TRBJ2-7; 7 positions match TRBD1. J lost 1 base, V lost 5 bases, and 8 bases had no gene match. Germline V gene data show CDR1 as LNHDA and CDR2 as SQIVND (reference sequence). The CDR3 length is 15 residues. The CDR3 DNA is TGTGCCAGTAGTGTAACCGGGACAGCTTCCTACGAGCAGTACTTC. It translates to CASSVTGTASYEQYF.

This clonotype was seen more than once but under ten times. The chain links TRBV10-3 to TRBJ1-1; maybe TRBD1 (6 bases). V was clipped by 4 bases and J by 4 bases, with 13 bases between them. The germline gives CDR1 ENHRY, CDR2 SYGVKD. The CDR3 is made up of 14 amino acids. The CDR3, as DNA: TGTGCCATCAGTGGGGGGGCTAGGACCACTGAAGCTTTCTTT. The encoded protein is CAISGGARTTEAFF.

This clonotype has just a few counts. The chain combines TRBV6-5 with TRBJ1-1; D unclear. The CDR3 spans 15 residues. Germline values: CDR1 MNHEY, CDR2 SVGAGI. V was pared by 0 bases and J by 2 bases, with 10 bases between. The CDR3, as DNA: TGTGCCAGCAGTTACTCCTCAGGAGGTAACACTGAAGCTTTCTTT. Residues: CASSYSSGGNTEAFF.

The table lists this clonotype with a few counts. The CDR3 bases are TGTGCCAGCAGCTTGACGCCCGGACAGCTGTGGACTGGAAACACCATATATTTT. Protein: CASSLTPGQLWTGNTIYF. The chain joins TRBV11-2 to TRBJ1-3, with D maybe TRBD1 (6 bases). V was cut by 3 bases and J by 2 bases, with 20 bases left in between. The length of the CDR3 is 18 residues. CDR1 is SGHAT and CDR2 is FQNNGV in the germline V gene.

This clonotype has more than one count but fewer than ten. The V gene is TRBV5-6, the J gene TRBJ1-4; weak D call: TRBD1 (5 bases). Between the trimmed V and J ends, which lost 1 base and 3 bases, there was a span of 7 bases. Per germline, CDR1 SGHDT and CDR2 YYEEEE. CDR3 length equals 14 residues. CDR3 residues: CASSLTGSNEKLFF. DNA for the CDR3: TGTGCCAGCAGCTTGACAGGCTCTAATGAAAAACTGTTTTTT.

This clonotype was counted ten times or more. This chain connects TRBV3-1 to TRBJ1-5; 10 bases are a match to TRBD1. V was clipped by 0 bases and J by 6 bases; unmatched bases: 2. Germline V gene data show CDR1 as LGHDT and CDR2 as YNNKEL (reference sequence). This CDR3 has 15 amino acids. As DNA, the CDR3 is TGTGCCAGCAGCCAAGAAGGGGACAGGGGTCAGCCCCAGCATTTT. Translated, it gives CASSQEGDRGQPQHF.

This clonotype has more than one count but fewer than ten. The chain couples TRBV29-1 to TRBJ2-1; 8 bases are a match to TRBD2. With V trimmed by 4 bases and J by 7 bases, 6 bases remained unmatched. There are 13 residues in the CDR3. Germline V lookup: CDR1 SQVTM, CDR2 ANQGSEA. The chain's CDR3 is CSVGGGGRNEQFF. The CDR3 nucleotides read TGCAGCGTTGGGGGCGGGGGGAGGAATGAGCAGTTCTTC.

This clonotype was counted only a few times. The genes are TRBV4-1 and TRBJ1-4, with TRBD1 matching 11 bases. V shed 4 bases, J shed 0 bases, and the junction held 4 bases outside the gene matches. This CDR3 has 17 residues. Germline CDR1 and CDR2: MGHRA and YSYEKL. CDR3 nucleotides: TGCGCCAGCAGCCGCGGACAGGGGGCGGCAACTAATGAAAAACTGTTTTTT. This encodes CASSRGQGAATNEKLFF.

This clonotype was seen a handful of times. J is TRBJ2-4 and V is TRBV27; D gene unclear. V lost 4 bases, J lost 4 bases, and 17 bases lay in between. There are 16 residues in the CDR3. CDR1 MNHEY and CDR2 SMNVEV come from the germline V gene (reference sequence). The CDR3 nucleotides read TGTGCCAGCAGTTCGCTCCTGACTCCTAATAAAAACATTCAGTACTTC. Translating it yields CASSSLLTPNKNIQYF.

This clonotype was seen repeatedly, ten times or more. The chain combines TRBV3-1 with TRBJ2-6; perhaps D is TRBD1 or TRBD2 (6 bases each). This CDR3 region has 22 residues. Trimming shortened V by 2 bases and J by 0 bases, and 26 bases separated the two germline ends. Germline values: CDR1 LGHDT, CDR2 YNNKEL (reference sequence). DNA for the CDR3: TGTGCCAGCAGCCAATCAATGGGGGGCGGAAGGTCTCCTTTCTCTGGGGCCAACGTCCTGACTTTC. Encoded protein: CASSQSMGGGRSPFSGANVLTF.

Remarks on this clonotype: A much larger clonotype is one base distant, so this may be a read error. CDR3 nucleotide sequence: TGCGCCAGCAGCCAAGACCGGGGACAGATCAATGAGCAGTTCTTC. Translation: CASSQDRGQINEQFF. The chain uses TRBV4-1 and TRBJ2-1; 7 bases match TRBD1. V shed 0 bases, J shed 6 bases, and the junction held 5 bases outside the gene matches. CDR1 is MGHRA and CDR2 is YSYEKL in the germline V gene. CDR3 size: 15 residues.

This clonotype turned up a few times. The CDR3 sequence: CSVEPGQEQYGYTF. CDR3 nucleotide sequence: TGCAGCGTTGAACCGGGACAGGAACAATATGGCTACACCTTC. The chain uses TRBV29-1 and TRBJ1-2; TRBD1 matches 8 bases. The CDR3 runs 14 residues. The V gene end was trimmed by 2 bases and the J gene end by 5 bases; junction bases not matched to a gene: 7. Germline CDR1 and CDR2: SQVTM and ANQGSEA.

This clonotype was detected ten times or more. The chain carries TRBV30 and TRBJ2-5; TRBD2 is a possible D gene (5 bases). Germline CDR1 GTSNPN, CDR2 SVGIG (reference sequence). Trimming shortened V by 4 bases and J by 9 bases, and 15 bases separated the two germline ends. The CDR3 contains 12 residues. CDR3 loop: CAWKRSGNAQYF. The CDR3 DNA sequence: TGTGCCTGGAAGCGGTCAGGAAATGCCCAGTACTTC.

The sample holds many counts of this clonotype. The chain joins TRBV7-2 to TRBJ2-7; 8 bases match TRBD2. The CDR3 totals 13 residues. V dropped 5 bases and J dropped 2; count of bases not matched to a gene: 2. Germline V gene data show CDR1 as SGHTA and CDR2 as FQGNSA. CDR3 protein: CASSLSGAYEQYF. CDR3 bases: TGTGCCAGCAGCCTTAGCGGGGCCTACGAGCAGTACTTC.

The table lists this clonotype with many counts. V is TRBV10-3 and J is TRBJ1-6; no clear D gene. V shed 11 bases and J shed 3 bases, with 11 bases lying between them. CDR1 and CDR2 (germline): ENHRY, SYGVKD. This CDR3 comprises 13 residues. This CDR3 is CASTGYYNSPLHF. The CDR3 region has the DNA TGTGCCTCCACGGGGTACTATAATTCACCCCTCCACTTT.

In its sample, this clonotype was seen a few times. Here the CDR3 reads CASSAETRLEQFF. The CDR3 DNA reads TGTGCCAGCAGCGCGGAAACTAGACTAGAGCAGTTCTTC. V usage is TRBV9 and J usage is TRBJ2-1, with D maybe TRBD2 (5 bases). Trimming stripped 3 bases from V and 10 bases from J, with 14 bases between. The CDR3 totals 13 residues. Germline assignment: CDR1 SGDLS and CDR2 YYNGEE.

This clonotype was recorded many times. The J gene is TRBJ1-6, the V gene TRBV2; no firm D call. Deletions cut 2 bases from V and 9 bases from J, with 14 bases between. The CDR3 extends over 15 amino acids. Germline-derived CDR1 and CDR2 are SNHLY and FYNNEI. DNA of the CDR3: TGTGCCAGCAGTGAAAGTGAGGCTACCGGTTCACCCCTCCACTTT. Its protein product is CASSESEATGSPLHF.

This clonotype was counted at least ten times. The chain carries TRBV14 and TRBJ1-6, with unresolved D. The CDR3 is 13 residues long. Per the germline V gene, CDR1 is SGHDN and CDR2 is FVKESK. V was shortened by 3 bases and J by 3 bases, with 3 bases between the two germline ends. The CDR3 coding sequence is TGTGCCAGCAGCCAGGACTATAATTCACCCCTCCACTTT. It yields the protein CASSQDYNSPLHF.

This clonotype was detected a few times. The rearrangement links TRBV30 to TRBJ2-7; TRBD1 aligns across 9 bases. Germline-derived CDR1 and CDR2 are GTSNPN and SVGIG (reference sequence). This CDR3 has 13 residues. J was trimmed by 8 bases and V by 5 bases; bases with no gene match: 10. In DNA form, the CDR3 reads TGTGCCTGGGCCACAGGGGGCGCTTTAAAGCAGTACTTC. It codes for CAWATGGALKQYF.

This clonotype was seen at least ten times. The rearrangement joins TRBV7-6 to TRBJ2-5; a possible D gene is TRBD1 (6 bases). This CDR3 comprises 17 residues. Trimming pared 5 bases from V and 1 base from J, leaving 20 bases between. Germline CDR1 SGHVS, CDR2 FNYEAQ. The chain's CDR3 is CASSPKRFRDIQETQYF. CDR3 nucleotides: TGTGCCAGCAGCCCAAAGCGGTTCCGGGACATCCAAGAGACCCAGTACTTC.

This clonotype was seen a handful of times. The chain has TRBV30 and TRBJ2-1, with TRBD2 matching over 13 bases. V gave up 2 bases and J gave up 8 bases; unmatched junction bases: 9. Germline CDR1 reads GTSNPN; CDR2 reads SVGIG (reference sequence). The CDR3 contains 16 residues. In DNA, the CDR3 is TGTGCCTGGAGTCCCCGACTAGCGGGGGGATGGGATGAGCAGTTCTTC. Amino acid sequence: CAWSPRLAGGWDEQFF. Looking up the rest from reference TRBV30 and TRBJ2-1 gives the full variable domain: SQTIHQWPATLVQPVGSPLSLECTVEGTSNPNLYWYRQAAGRGLQLLFYSVGIGQISSEVPQNLSASRPQDRQFILSSKKLLLSDSGFYLCAWSPRLAGGWDEQFFGPGTRLTVL.

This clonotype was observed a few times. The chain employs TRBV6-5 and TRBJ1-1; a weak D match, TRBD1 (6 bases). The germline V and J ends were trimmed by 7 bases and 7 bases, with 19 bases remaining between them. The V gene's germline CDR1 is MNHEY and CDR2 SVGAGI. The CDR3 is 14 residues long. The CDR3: CASIRLQGNLEAFF. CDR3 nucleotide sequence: TGTGCCAGCATCAGACTTCAGGGGAACCTTGAAGCTTTCTTT.

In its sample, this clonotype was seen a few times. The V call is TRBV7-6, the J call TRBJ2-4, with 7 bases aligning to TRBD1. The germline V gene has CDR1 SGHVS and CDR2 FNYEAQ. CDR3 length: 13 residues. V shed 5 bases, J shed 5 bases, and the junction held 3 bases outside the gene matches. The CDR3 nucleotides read TGTGCCAGCAGCAACAGGGGAGAAAACATTCAGTACTTC. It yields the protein CASSNRGENIQYF.

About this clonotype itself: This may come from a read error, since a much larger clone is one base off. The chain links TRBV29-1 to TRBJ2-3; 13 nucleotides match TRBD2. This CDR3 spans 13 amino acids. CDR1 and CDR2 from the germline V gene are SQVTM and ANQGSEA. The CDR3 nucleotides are TGCACCGTGGGACTAGCGGGGCAGGATACGCAGTATTTT. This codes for CTVGLAGQDTQYF.

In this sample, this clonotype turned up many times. CDR3 in amino acids: CASGLGGAVETQYF. The CDR3 nucleotides read TGTGCTAGTGGTTTGGGGGGGGCCGTGGAGACCCAGTACTTC. This sequence joins TRBV12-5 and TRBJ2-5; D tentatively reads TRBD1 or TRBD2 (6 bases each). The CDR3 totals 14 residues. The V end was cut by 1 base, the J end by 5 bases, with 11 bases between. The germline gives CDR1 LGHNT, CDR2 FRNRAP. Drawing the rest from reference TRBV12-5 and TRBJ2-5, the complete variable domain is DARVTQTPRHKVTEMGQEVTMRCQPILGHNTVFWYRQTMMQGLELLAYFRNRAPLDDSGMPKDRFSAEMPDATLATLKIQPSEPRDSAVYFCASGLGGAVETQYFGPGTRLLVL.

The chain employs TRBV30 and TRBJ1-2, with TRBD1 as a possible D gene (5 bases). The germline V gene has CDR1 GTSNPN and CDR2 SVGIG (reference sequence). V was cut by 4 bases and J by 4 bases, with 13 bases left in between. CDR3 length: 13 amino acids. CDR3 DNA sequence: TGTGCCTGGAAGGCGGGACGGAGCTATGGCTACACCTTC. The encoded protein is CAWKAGRSYGYTF.

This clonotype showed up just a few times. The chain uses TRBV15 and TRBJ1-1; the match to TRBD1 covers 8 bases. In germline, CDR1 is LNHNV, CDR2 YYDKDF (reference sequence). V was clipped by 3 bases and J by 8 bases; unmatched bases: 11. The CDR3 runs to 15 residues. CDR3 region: CATSSLGQEQHEAFF. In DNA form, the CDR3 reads TGTGCCACCAGCAGCCTGGGACAGGAGCAGCACGAAGCTTTCTTT.